This T cell receptor beta chain was recorded in a study of CD8 T cells in ankylosing spondylitis. This clonotype was seen many times. The antigen remains unidentified. Study results and limitations: Disease-associated clones were reportedly significantly overrepresented in matched ankylosing spondylitis synovial fluid. Some of the motif variants had earlier been found in reactive arthritis patients' fluid and blood. For ankylosing spondylitis blood, a TCR beta motif of about eight highly homologous variants appeared characteristic.

Libraries for TCR beta were made by quantitative 5'-RACE with molecular barcodes. TCRdb called the 5' RACE reads again in MiXCR, with one record for every CDR3 protein. The table lists 39,000 or so distinct CDR3 sequences, over 9% of them singletons, with approximately 15% in the top ten. The CDR3 totals 11 residues. Trimming took off 5 bases at V and 6 bases at J, with 10 bases between the two ends. Germline V gene lookup returns CDR1 DFQATT and CDR2 SNEGSKA (reference sequence). The J gene is TRBJ1-1, the V gene TRBV20-1, with a weak D call TRBD1 (6 bases). This clonotype originated in a male donor with ankylosing spondylitis or in good health (not recorded which). Source material: blood, either unsorted or a sorted T cell fraction (not recorded which). The CDR3 sequence: CSAYRAAEAFF. The CDR3, as DNA: TGCAGTGCTTACAGGGCGGCTGAAGCTTTCTTT.